This T cell receptor beta chain emerged from a study of blood T cells in healthy people across ages. Germline V gene data show CDR1 as LGHNA and CDR2 as YSLEER. Trimming shortened V by 4 bases and J by 5 bases, and 15 bases separated the two germline ends. The CDR3 consists of 15 residues. A second PCR, run for roughly 7 to 12 cycles, used a sample-barcoded 5' primer plus a J-beta primer mix. Tags on each cDNA molecule came from a template-switch adaptor with 12 random nucleotides. TCRdb analysed the 5' RACE reads with MiXCR anew, one entry per CDR3 protein. The sample includes some 900,000 distinct CDR3 sequences, 48% of them seen just once. With respect to this clonotype: Antigen specificity is unknown.

Whole-study findings and limits: It was the long-lived donors that had more naive CD4+ cells and higher diversity than aged donors. Naive and antigen-experienced cells were not separated, limiting conclusive comparison.

Sequencing used blood. The sequence derives from a man younger than 45 in good health. The gene calls are TRBV4-3 and TRBJ1-5; D gene uncertain. The CDR3 loop is CASSRNLEGDQPQHF. DNA for the CDR3: TGCGCCAGCAGCCGGAACTTAGAGGGAGATCAGCCCCAGCATTTT.